The next 7 T cell receptor beta chains were all read from a single sample in a study of T cells in localized non-small cell lung cancer. TCRdb's table, derived via immunoSEQ multiplex PCR, lists solely in-frame clones and lacks some. The data contain 30,000 to 45,000 clones, around 86% of them singletons. The sample in question was peripheral blood mononuclear cells, obtained before any cancer treatment. These receptors were taken from a male donor at least 60 years old with stage II lung adenocarcinoma.

This chain connects TRBV27 to TRBJ2-5; D perhaps matches TRBD2 (5 bases). There are 13 residues in the CDR3. V was clipped by 6 bases and J by 3 bases, with 11 bases between them. Germline-derived CDR1 and CDR2 are MNHEY and SMNVEV (reference sequence). The DNA for the CDR3 is TGTGCCAGCAGAGGGCTAGCCGAAGAGACCCAGTACTTC. It translates to CASRGLAEETQYF.

This chain connects TRBV5-1 to TRBJ2-3; D might be TRBD1 (5 bases). CDR1 is SGHRS, CDR2 YFSETQ, per germline. V shed 0 bases and J shed 0 bases, with 5 bases lying between them. This CDR3 has 14 residues. The CDR3 coding sequence is TGCGCCAGCAGCTTGGGACAGAGCACAGATACGCAGTATTTT. Encoded protein: CASSLGQSTDTQYF.

The chain recombines TRBV14 with TRBJ2-5; D is possibly TRBD1 or TRBD2 (5 bases each). CDR1 SGHDN and CDR2 FVKESK come from the germline V gene. The CDR3 runs 16 residues. The germline V and J ends were trimmed by 4 bases and 5 bases, with 20 bases remaining between them. CDR3 bases: TGTGCCAGCAGCCCCCAGCGGACACGAGGACTGGAGACCCAGTACTTC. This translates into CASSPQRTRGLETQYF.

The chain couples TRBV19 to TRBJ2-7, with no clear D. Trimming took 3 bases from V and 0 from J, leaving 9 bases between them. Per the germline V gene, CDR1 is LNHDA and CDR2 is SQIVND (reference sequence). This CDR3 has 14 residues. The CDR3 loop reads CASSITDSSYEQYF. In DNA form, the CDR3 reads TGTGCCAGTAGTATTACAGATAGCTCCTACGAGCAGTACTTC.

The chain employs TRBV7-2 and TRBJ2-1; 10 bases are a match to TRBD2. This CDR3 region has 15 residues. The germline gives CDR1 SGHTA, CDR2 FQGNSA. The J segment lost 6 bases and the V segment lost 5 bases, leaving 7 bases of the junction unmatched. The CDR3 sequence is CASSPTSGKINEQFF. CDR3 coding DNA: TGTGCCAGCAGCCCCACTAGCGGGAAAATCAATGAGCAGTTCTTC.

V gene TRBV5-6 combines with J gene TRBJ2-1, with TRBD2 as a possible D gene (6 bases). V lost 5 bases, J lost 7 bases, and 13 bases lay in between. CDR1 is SGHDT, CDR2 YYEEEE, per germline. CDR3 length equals 13 residues. The DNA of the CDR3 is TGTGCCAGCAGTCCCGTGGGGGGAAATGAGCAGTTCTTC. As protein: CASSPVGGNEQFF.

This clone was seen once. The chain recombines TRBV28 with TRBJ1-5; no reliable D call. Per the germline V gene, CDR1 is MDHEN and CDR2 is SYDVKM. The CDR3 has 15 amino acids. Deletions cut 2 bases from V and 5 bases from J, with 13 bases between. CDR3: CASSLQERWDQPQHF. CDR3 nucleotides: TGTGCCAGCAGTTTACAGGAGAGGTGGGATCAGCCCCAGCATTTT.